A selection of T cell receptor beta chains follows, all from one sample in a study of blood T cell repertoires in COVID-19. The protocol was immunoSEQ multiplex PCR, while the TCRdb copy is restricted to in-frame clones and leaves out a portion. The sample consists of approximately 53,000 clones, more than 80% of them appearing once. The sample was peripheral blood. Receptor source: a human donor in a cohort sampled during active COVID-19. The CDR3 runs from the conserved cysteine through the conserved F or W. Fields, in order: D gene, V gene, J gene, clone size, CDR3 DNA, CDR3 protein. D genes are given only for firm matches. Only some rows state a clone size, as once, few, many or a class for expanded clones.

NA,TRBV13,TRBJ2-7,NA,TGTGCCAGCAGCTTAAAGGGGGACTACGAGCAGTACTTC,CASSLKGDYEQYF
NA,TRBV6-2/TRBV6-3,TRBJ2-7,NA,TGTGCCAGCAGTTACTCGACCGGCGGATCCTACGAGCAGTACTTC,CASSYSTGGSYEQYF
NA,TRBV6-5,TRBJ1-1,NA,TGTGCCAGCAGTCGGCAAGGGGGTTCGACTGAAGCTTTCTTT,CASSRQGGSTEAFF
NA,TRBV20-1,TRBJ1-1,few,TGCAGTGCTAGTATCTCCCGGGGGGCGGGGAACACTGAAGCTTTCTTT,CSASISRGAGNTEAFF
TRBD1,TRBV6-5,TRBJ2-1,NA,TGTGCCAGCCTACAGGGGGCGCGGGACAATGAGCAGTTCTTC,CASLQGARDNEQFF
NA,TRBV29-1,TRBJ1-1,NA,TGCAGCGCGAGCGGAGTGGCGGACACTGAAGCTTTCTTT,CSASGVADTEAFF
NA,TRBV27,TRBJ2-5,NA,TGTGCCAGCAGTTTATCAGGGATAGCGGAGGCGGGAGAGACCCAGTACTTC,CASSLSGIAEAGETQYF
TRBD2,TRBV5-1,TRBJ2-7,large,TGCGCCAGCAATCCGGGAGGGCCGTACGAGCAGTACTTC,CASNPGGPYEQYF
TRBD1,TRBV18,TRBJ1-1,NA,TGTGCCAGCTCACCCTCGGGACAGGGGCCTATTAACACTGAAGCTTTCTTT,CASSPSGQGPINTEAFF
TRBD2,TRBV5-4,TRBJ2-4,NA,TGTGCCAGCAGCTTGGAGACGGCGGGGGGCCAGCGGAACATTCAGTACTTC,CASSLETAGGQRNIQYF
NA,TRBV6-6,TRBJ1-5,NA,TGTGCCAGCAGCCTGGGACAACGGCAGCCCCAGCATTTT,CASSLGQRQPQHF
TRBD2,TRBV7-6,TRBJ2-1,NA,TGTGCCAGCAGCTTAGGGTTAGCGGGAGGGCCAGCCCTCAATGAGCAGTTCTTC,CASSLGLAGGPALNEQFF
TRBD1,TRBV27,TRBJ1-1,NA,TGTGCCACCATGCTTCGGGGGACAGGGCTTCCCAACACTGAAGCTTTCTTT,CATMLRGTGLPNTEAFF
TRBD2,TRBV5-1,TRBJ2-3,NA,TGCGCCAGCACCCCCGGCGGGGGGCGCATCGCAGATACGCAGTATTTT,CASTPGGGRIADTQYF
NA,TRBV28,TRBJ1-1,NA,TGTGCCAGCAGTTTAACGGGGAGTGGGGACACTGAAGCTTTCTTT,CASSLTGSGDTEAFF
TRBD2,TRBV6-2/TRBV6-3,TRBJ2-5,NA,TGTGCCAGCAGTTACGGGACTAGCGGGGACCCAAATCGCGAGACCCAGTACTTC,CASSYGTSGDPNRETQYF
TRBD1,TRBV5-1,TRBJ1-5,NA,TGCGCCAGCAGCTTAAGACCGGGACAGGGCTTACCGCCCCATAGCAATCAGCCCCAGCATTTT,CASSLRPGQGLPPHSNQPQHF
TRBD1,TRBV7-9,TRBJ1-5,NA,TGTGCCAGCAGCCCGAGTTTGGGGACAGACAAATCTCAGCCCCAGCATTTT,CASSPSLGTDKSQPQHF
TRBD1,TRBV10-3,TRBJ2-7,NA,TGTGCCATCAGTAGGACAGGTACCTACGAGCAGTACTTC,CAISRTGTYEQYF
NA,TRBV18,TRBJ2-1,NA,TGTGCCAGCTCACCCGCCGTAAATAGTGATGAGCAGTTCTTC,CASSPAVNSDEQFF
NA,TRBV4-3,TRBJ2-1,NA,TGCGCCAGCAGCCAAGATCGGGACTTCTCCTCCTACAATGAGCAGTTCTTC,CASSQDRDFSSYNEQFF
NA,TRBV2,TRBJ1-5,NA,TGTGCCAGCAGTGATTTCGTACAGCCCCAGCATTTT,CASSDFVQPQHF
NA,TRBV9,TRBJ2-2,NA,TGTGCCAGCACCGGACCGGGAGCCCAGAACACCGGGGAGCTGTTTTTT,CASTGPGAQNTGELFF
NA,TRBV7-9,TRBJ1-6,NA,TGTGCCAGCAGCTTAGGGGCGGGAATGGCTAGAAATTCACCCCTCCACTTT,CASSLGAGMARNSPLHF
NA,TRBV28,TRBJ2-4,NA,TGTGCCAGCAGGCTGAGCGGTGACGGAAACATTCAGTACTTC,CASRLSGDGNIQYF
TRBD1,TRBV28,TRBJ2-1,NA,TGTGCCAGCAGTTACCACAGGGGGGCGGGCGAGTCCTACAATGAGCAGTTCTTC,CASSYHRGAGESYNEQFF
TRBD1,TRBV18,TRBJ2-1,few,TGTGCCAGCTCACGGGGACAGCTGTACAATGAGCAGTTCTTC,CASSRGQLYNEQFF
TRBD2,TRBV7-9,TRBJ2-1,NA,TGTGCCAGCAGCTTAGCGGTCCTAGCGGGAGGCACTACCTACAATGAGCAGTTCTTC,CASSLAVLAGGTTYNEQFF